These 5 T cell receptor beta chains share one sample of origin, sequenced in a study of T cell changes during pregnancy in multiple sclerosis. Profiling relied on immunoSEQ multiplex PCR, and the TCRdb table lists in-frame clones only, not all of them. The sample records more than 70,000 clones, under 95% being singletons. The sample was peripheral blood, taken before pregnancy. The receptors derive from a female donor with multiple sclerosis, enrolled in a pregnancy study.

Only one count was recorded for this clone. The chain is built from TRBV30 and TRBJ2-3; 14 bases match TRBD2. Unmatched junction bases numbered 4, after V lost 3 bases and J lost 5 bases. This CDR3 region has 15 residues. CDR1 and CDR2 from the germline V gene are GTSNPN and SVGIG (reference sequence). The CDR3: CAWRTTSGRGDTQYF. The DNA of the CDR3 is TGTGCCTGGAGGACGACTAGCGGGAGGGGAGATACGCAGTATTTT.

The chain has TRBV18 and TRBJ1-1, with TRBD1 identical over 11 bases. Germline CDR1 and CDR2: KGHSH and LQKENI. The CDR3 loop spans 15 amino acids. The V and J ends lost 2 bases and 5 bases, in that order; junction bases with no gene match: 4. The CDR3 coding sequence is TGTGCCAGCTCACCAGGACAGGGGGCGACTACTGAAGCTTTCTTT. Its protein is CASSPGQGATTEAFF.

Worth noting for this clone: At one end the junction does not follow the germline gene, possibly because of a read error. V and J are TRBV9 and TRBJ1-1, with D hard to call. Germline V gene data show CDR1 as SGDLS and CDR2 as YYNGEE. This CDR3 comprises 14 residues. CDR3 DNA: TGTGCCAGCAGCGTAGGGCCCGGGAACGCTGAAGCTTTCTTT. The encoded protein is CASSVGPGNAEAFF.

J is TRBJ1-2 and V is TRBV19, with a tentative D call TRBD1 (5 bases). Trimming took 9 bases from V and 4 from J, leaving 18 bases between them. Germline V gene lookup returns CDR1 LNHDA and CDR2 SQIVND (reference sequence). The CDR3 is 14 amino acids. CDR3 sequence (DNA): TGTGCCAGCCAAGGACAACTGGCAATCTATGGCTACACCTTC. It encodes CASQGQLAIYGYTF.

The J gene is TRBJ2-7, the V gene TRBV28; unclear D gene. Per the germline V gene, CDR1 is MDHEN and CDR2 is SYDVKM. Trimming stripped 4 bases from V and 4 bases from J, with 5 bases between. This CDR3 has 11 amino acids. The chain's CDR3 is CASSSFYEQYF. The CDR3 DNA follows: TGTGCCAGCAGTTCCTTTTACGAGCAGTACTTC.